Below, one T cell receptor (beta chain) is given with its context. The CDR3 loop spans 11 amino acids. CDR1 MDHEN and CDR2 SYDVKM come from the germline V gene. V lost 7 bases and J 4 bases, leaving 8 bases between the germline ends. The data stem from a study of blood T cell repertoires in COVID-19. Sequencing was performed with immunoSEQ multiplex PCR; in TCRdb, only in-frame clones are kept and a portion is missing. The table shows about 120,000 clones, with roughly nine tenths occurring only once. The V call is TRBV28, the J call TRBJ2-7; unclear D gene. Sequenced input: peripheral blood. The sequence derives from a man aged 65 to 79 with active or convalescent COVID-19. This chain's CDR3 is CASKEVYEQYF. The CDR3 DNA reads TGTGCCAGCAAAGAGGTTTACGAGCAGTACTTC.